These 21 T cell receptor beta chains originate from one sample sequenced in a study of blood T cell repertoires in COVID-19. Generated by immunoSEQ multiplex PCR, the TCRdb table keeps only in-frame clones and is missing some. Of approximately 240,000 clones listed, about four fifths are singletons. The sequenced sample was PBMCs or T cells enriched from blood (not recorded which). These receptors were taken from a woman aged 40 to 49 with acute COVID-19.

The DNA for the CDR3 is TGTGCCAGCAGGCTGGACAGGGGGCTGGGTAACTATGGCTACACCTTC. This translates into CASRLDRGLGNYGYTF. The chain carries TRBV27 and TRBJ1-2, with TRBD1 matching 11 bases. V was clipped by 6 bases and J by 1 base; unmatched bases: 7. CDR3 length: 16 residues. Germline assignment: CDR1 MNHEY and CDR2 SMNVEV (reference sequence).

In this sample, this clone turned up a few times. The chain joins TRBV6-5 to TRBJ1-5; D may be TRBD1 (6 bases). The V end lost 6 bases, the J end lost 2 bases, and 11 bases lay between the germline ends. CDR3 length equals 14 residues. From germline, CDR1 is MNHEY and CDR2 SVGAGI. The CDR3 coding sequence is TGTGCCAGCAGGACAGGCTTTGGCAATCAGCCCCAGCATTTT. It specifies CASRTGFGNQPQHF.

The V call is TRBV7-2, the J call TRBJ2-3, with 7 bases aligning to TRBD2. Germline V gives CDR1 SGHTA, CDR2 FQGNSA. CDR3 length: 15 amino acids. Trimming cost V 0 bases and J 1 base; bases outside gene matches: 1. DNA for the CDR3: TGTGCCAGCAGCTTAGCGGGAGGGCGCACAGATACGCAGTATTTT. Protein product: CASSLAGGRTDTQYF.

This clone was picked up one time. This chain links TRBV25-1 with TRBJ2-2, with TRBD2 as a possible D gene (5 bases). The CDR3 has 11 residues. The germline gives CDR1 MGHDK, CDR2 SYGVNS. CDR3 amino acids: CPFGDTGELFF. The DNA for the CDR3 is TGTCCTTTCGGGGACACCGGGGAGCTGTTTTTT. Variable domain in full (rest from reference TRBV25-1 and TRBJ2-2): EADIYQTPRYLVIGTGKKITLECSQTMGHDKMYWYQQDPGMELHLIHYSYGVNSTEKGDLSSESTVSRIRTEHFPLTLESARPSHTSQYLCPFGDTGELFFGEGSRLTVL.

This chain connects TRBV10-1 to TRBJ1-1; tentatively, D is TRBD1 (6 bases). Germline CDR1 WNHNN, CDR2 SYGVQD (reference sequence). The CDR3 length is 13 residues. Deletions cut 3 bases from V and 6 bases from J, with 11 bases between. The CDR3 sequence is CASSETGNAEAFF. The CDR3 coding sequence is TGCGCCAGCAGTGAAACAGGGAATGCTGAAGCTTTCTTT.

At least ten counts were recorded for this clone. This rearrangement joins TRBV28 to TRBJ1-5, with D possibly TRBD1 on 5 matching bases. The CDR3 length is 13 residues. Trimming took 8 bases from V and 0 from J, leaving 8 bases between them. Germline assignment: CDR1 MDHEN and CDR2 SYDVKM. CDR3 amino acids: CASQTDSNQPQHF. The CDR3 region has the DNA TGTGCCAGCCAGACAGATAGCAATCAGCCCCAGCATTTT.

V is TRBV7-2 and J is TRBJ1-4; the D is unclear. The CDR3 has 13 amino acids. The germline gives CDR1 SGHTA, CDR2 FQGNSA. V gave up 3 bases and J gave up 2 bases, with 4 bases separating them. CDR3 residues: CASSFYTNEKLFF. The CDR3 DNA is TGTGCCAGCAGCTTCTACACTAATGAAAAACTGTTTTTT.

This clone came up many times. V is TRBV28 and J is TRBJ2-2, with TRBD1 matching 8 bases. Losses at the gene ends were 3 bases for V and 4 bases for J; bases not matched to a gene: 10. Germline CDR1 MDHEN, CDR2 SYDVKM. The CDR3 totals 17 residues. CDR3 nucleotide sequence: TGTGCCAGCAGTTTGGACCTCGGACAGGGTAGCACCGGGGAGCTGTTTTTT. Amino acid sequence: CASSLDLGQGSTGELFF.

This clone has a handful of counts. This rearrangement joins TRBV3-1 (or the pseudogene TRBV3-2) to TRBJ1-5, with TRBD1 as a possible D gene (5 bases). Trimming cost V 2 bases and J 6 bases, with 14 bases left between them. Germline V gene data show CDR1 as LGHDT and CDR2 as YNNKEL (reference sequence). This CDR3 contains 15 residues. The CDR3: CASSQSFQGGQPQHF. For the CDR3, the DNA is TGTGCCAGCAGCCAAAGTTTCCAGGGAGGTCAGCCCCAGCATTTT.

V and J are TRBV7-2 and TRBJ1-2; D gene uncertain. Between the trimmed V and J ends, which lost 5 bases and 2 bases, there was a span of 12 bases. CDR1 is SGHTA, CDR2 FQGNSA, per germline. There are 14 residues in the CDR3. CDR3 coding DNA: TGTGCCAGCAGCGATATCTACCCGAACTATGGCTACACCTTC. Protein product: CASSDIYPNYGYTF.

The chain combines TRBV6-5 with TRBJ1-6; perhaps TRBD1 as D (6 bases). The CDR3 contains 12 residues. Germline V gene data show CDR1 as MNHEY and CDR2 as SVGAGI. Trimming took 6 bases from V and 12 from J, leaving 12 bases between them. CDR3 bases: TGTGCCAGCAGGCCAGGGGATATACCCCTCCACTTT. It encodes CASRPGDIPLHF.

This chain joins TRBV6-5 and TRBJ2-5; possible D gene TRBD1, 6 bases. V lost 0 bases to trimming and J lost 2 bases, with 10 bases between them. Per germline, CDR1 MNHEY and CDR2 SVGAGI. This CDR3 region has 15 residues. CDR3 sequence: CASSYSGGWQETQYF. The DNA for the CDR3 is TGTGCCAGCAGTTACTCAGGGGGTTGGCAAGAGACCCAGTACTTC.

CDR3 in DNA: TGTGCCAGCAGCCAGAGAGGAACCTCGAACACCGGGGAGCTGTTTTTT. This gives the protein CASSQRGTSNTGELFF. This sequence joins TRBV4-2 and TRBJ2-2; D gene uncertain. The CDR3 loop spans 16 amino acids. The V end was cut by 3 bases, the J end by 0 bases, with 11 bases between. Per the germline V gene, CDR1 is LGHNA and CDR2 is YNFKEQ.

The chain employs TRBV28 and TRBJ1-3; TRBD1 aligns across 10 bases. CDR3 length equals 17 residues. V shed 2 bases and J 4 bases; nucleotides not matched to a gene: 8. The germline CDR1 and CDR2 sequences are MDHEN and SYDVKM. CDR3 sequence reads: CASSLPPGQGYGNTIYF. The CDR3 DNA sequence: TGTGCCAGCAGTTTACCCCCGGGACAGGGGTACGGAAACACCATATATTTT.

The chain links TRBV27 to TRBJ1-2; perhaps TRBD1 as D (5 bases). The V gene's germline CDR1 is MNHEY and CDR2 SMNVEV (reference sequence). The CDR3 spans 13 residues. V was clipped by 6 bases and J by 6 bases, with 14 bases between them. The CDR3 loop is CASSHQGINGYTF. DNA for the CDR3: TGTGCCAGCAGCCATCAGGGAATAAATGGCTACACCTTC.

The chain joins TRBV6-1 to TRBJ1-4, with no clear D. This CDR3 spans 15 amino acids. The V end lost 3 bases, the J end lost 10 bases, and 18 bases lay between the germline ends. Germline-derived CDR1 and CDR2 are MNHNS and SASEGT. The CDR3 spells CASSDPSATVRKLFF. DNA for the CDR3: TGTGCCAGCAGTGACCCGAGTGCCACGGTTAGAAAACTGTTTTTT.

The genes are TRBV7-9 and TRBJ1-2, with D unresolved. CDR3 length: 14 residues. Germline CDR1 reads SEHNR; CDR2 reads FQNEAQ (reference sequence). Between the trimmed V and J ends, which lost 5 bases and 0 bases, there was a span of 10 bases. The CDR3 is CASSRQEPNYGYTF. Here the CDR3 DNA reads TGTGCCAGCAGCCGGCAGGAACCTAACTATGGCTACACCTTC. Full variable domain (missing parts from reference TRBV7-9 and TRBJ1-2): DTGVSQNPRHKITKRGQNVTFRCDPISEHNRLYWYRQTLGQGPEFLTYFQNEAQLEKSRLLSDRFSAERPKGSFSTLEIQRTEQGDSAMYLCASSRQEPNYGYTFGSGTRLTVV.

V is TRBV4-3 and J is TRBJ1-2; D is unclear. CDR1 and CDR2 (germline): LGHNA, YSLEER. V gave up 3 bases and J gave up 4 bases, with 15 bases separating them. The CDR3 is 15 residues long. The CDR3 reads CASSQGVTGSYGYTF. The DNA for the CDR3 is TGCGCCAGCAGCCAGGGAGTGACGGGGTCCTATGGCTACACCTTC.

The genes are TRBV5-1 and TRBJ1-2; no definite D call. The CDR3 has 13 residues. Germline CDR1 and CDR2: SGHRS and YFSETQ. Trimming cost V 9 bases and J 8 bases, with 20 bases left between them. CDR3 loop: CATKEGQTAGYTF. CDR3 nucleotides: TGCGCCACCAAAGAGGGCCAGACGGCCGGCTACACCTTC. The full variable domain, in which reference TRBV5-1 and TRBJ1-2 provide the parts outside the CDR3, is KAGVTQTPRYLIKTRGQQVTLSCSPISGHRSVSWYQQTPGQGLQFLFEYFSETQRNKGNFPGRFSGRQFSNSRSEMNVSTLELGDSALYLCATKEGQTAGYTFGSGTRLTVV.

This rearrangement joins TRBV30 to TRBJ1-1; D not resolved. CDR1 is GTSNPN, CDR2 SVGIG, per germline (reference sequence). The CDR3 consists of 13 residues. Trimming took off 0 bases at V and 0 bases at J, with 5 bases between the two ends. CDR3 nucleotide sequence: TGTGCCTGGAGTGTAACGGTGAACACTGAAGCTTTCTTT. Translation gives CAWSVTVNTEAFF.

The chain employs TRBV25-1 and TRBJ2-7; TRBD1 matches at 7 bases. Germline values: CDR1 MGHDK, CDR2 SYGVNS. The J segment lost 3 bases and the V segment lost 9 bases, leaving 14 bases of the junction unmatched. The CDR3 has 15 residues. CDR3 coding DNA: TGTGCCAGACCCCTATTACAGGGGACGGACTACGAGCAGTACTTC. Encoded protein: CARPLLQGTDYEQYF.